Below, one T cell receptor (beta chain) is given with its context. Its antigen is undetermined. TCRdb reanalysed the 5' RACE reads using MiXCR and keeps one entry per CDR3 protein. The sample includes 110,000 or so distinct CDR3 sequences, 15% to 20% of them seen just once. The record originates from a study of human T cells and chemical hapten exposure. Study background: The variation in per-sample TCR yields arose mainly from small differences in pooled library volumes. Study-wide findings and caveats: Counts of TCRs above 1 in 1000 frequency stayed unchanged with DPC sensitization.

Researchers extracted total RNA from unfractionated whole blood. Trimming took 3 bases from V and 1 from J; bases not matched to a gene: 6. CDR3 length equals 14 residues. Germline V gene sequence: CDR1 DFQATT, CDR2 SNEGSKA (reference sequence). The chain employs TRBV20-1 and TRBJ2-7, with TRBD2 matching 7 bases. The receptor was derived from a human donor in good health. Here the CDR3 DNA reads TGCAGTGCTAGCCCCCTAGCGGCTTCCTACGAGCAGTACTTC. Encoded protein: CSASPLAASYEQYF.